This passage covers 30 T cell receptor beta chains from one sample sequenced in a study of blood T cell repertoires in COVID-19. Measured with immunoSEQ multiplex PCR; TCRdb has only the in-frame clones, and not every one. Among 200,000 to 250,000 clones, 75% to 90% were seen once, and the ten largest hold approximately 2%. Source material: peripheral blood. The source of these receptors is a man under 40 who had recovered from COVID-19.

Here the CDR3 DNA reads TGTGCCAGCAGTTACAGCCCGGGAGGCCCAATGAACACTGAAGCTTTCTTT. Amino acids: CASSYSPGGPMNTEAFF. This rearrangement joins TRBV6-2 or TRBV6-3 to TRBJ1-1, with D uncertain. Per the germline V gene, CDR1 is MNHEY and CDR2 is SVGEGT. The CDR3 is 17 amino acids. Deletions cut 2 bases from V and 0 bases from J, with 16 bases between.

The chain couples TRBV6-6 to TRBJ2-3, with a weak D call TRBD2 (6 bases). The CDR3 contains 16 residues. The V end lost 5 bases, the J end lost 0 bases, and 15 bases lay between the germline ends. Germline V gene lookup returns CDR1 MNHNY and CDR2 SVGAGI (reference sequence). The CDR3 region has the DNA TGTGCCAGCAGTCCGAAAGGAGGGCCAAGCACAGATACGCAGTATTTT. As protein: CASSPKGGPSTDTQYF.

The chain recombines TRBV20-1 with TRBJ2-3; 14 nucleotides align to TRBD2. CDR3 size: 18 residues. CDR1 and CDR2 (germline): DFQATT, SNEGSKA (reference sequence). J gave up 5 bases and V 3 bases, and 13 bases lay outside the gene matches. The DNA of the CDR3 is TGCAGTGCTAGTGGGACTAGCGGGGGCCCCAGTTGGAGAGATACGCAGTATTTT. It encodes CSASGTSGGPSWRDTQYF.

The rearrangement links TRBV3-1 (or the pseudogene TRBV3-2) to TRBJ1-5; D ambiguous. The V gene's germline CDR1 is LGHDT and CDR2 YNNKEL (reference sequence). The CDR3 spans 15 residues. Trimming pared 5 bases from V and 5 bases from J, leaving 16 bases between. This chain's CDR3 is CASSINGVIDQPQHF. As DNA, the CDR3 is TGTGCCAGCAGCATTAACGGGGTAATCGATCAGCCCCAGCATTTT.

The chain combines TRBV30 with TRBJ2-7, with TRBD1 matching 9 bases. The junction had 11 bases not matched to a gene; V was cut back by 6 bases and J by 5 bases. In germline, CDR1 is GTSNPN, CDR2 SVGIG (reference sequence). The CDR3 is 14 residues long. The DNA of the CDR3 is TGTGCCTGTTCCTTCCGGGACAGGGTCAACGAGCAGTACTTC. Translated, it gives CACSFRDRVNEQYF.

The gene calls are TRBV2 and TRBJ2-3, with D perhaps matching TRBD2 (6 bases). The CDR3 sequence is 17 residues long. Between the trimmed V and J ends, which lost 5 bases and 1 base, there was a span of 19 bases. Germline loops: CDR1 SNHLY, CDR2 FYNNEI. The CDR3 nucleotides read TGTGCCAGCAGTTGGACTCATATTGCGGGGCGCACAGATACGCAGTATTTT. Protein: CASSWTHIAGRTDTQYF.

The V call is TRBV3-1 (or the pseudogene TRBV3-2), the J call TRBJ1-5; 7 nucleotides agree with TRBD1. The CDR3 is 17 residues long. V lost 4 bases, J lost 2 bases, and 11 bases stayed unmatched. The V gene's germline CDR1 is LGHDT and CDR2 YNNKEL (reference sequence). Here the CDR3 DNA reads TGTGCCAGCAGCCCGGAGACAGGGAACGTGGGCAATCAGCCCCAGCATTTT. Its protein is CASSPETGNVGNQPQHF.

This sequence joins TRBV5-8 and TRBJ2-1, with D perhaps matching TRBD2 (6 bases). The CDR3 has 16 amino acids. Germline values: CDR1 SGHTS, CDR2 YDEGEE. The V and J ends lost 0 bases and 4 bases respectively, with 14 bases between them. CDR3 sequence reads: CASSLGWRDLYNEQFF. The CDR3 region has the DNA TGTGCCAGCAGCTTGGGATGGAGGGACCTTTACAATGAGCAGTTCTTC.

This chain links TRBV19 with TRBJ1-4, with 9 bases matching TRBD1. Losses at the gene ends were 7 bases for V and 1 base for J; bases not matched to a gene: 10. The CDR3 runs 17 residues. From germline, CDR1 is LNHDA and CDR2 SQIVND (reference sequence). The CDR3 loop is CASTSRQGGGTNEKLFF. The DNA of the CDR3 is TGTGCCAGTACCTCACGACAGGGGGGAGGAACTAATGAAAAACTGTTTTTT.

The V call is TRBV24-1, the J call TRBJ1-2; D possibly corresponds to TRBD1 (5 bases). V lost 2 bases and J 4 bases, leaving 16 bases between the germline ends. Germline CDR1 reads KGHDR; CDR2 reads SFDVKD. This CDR3 contains 16 residues. The CDR3 spells CATSDSSVGRAYGYTF. In nucleotides, the CDR3 is TGTGCCACCAGTGATTCAAGTGTGGGCAGGGCCTATGGCTACACCTTC.

The rearrangement uses TRBV5-6 and TRBJ1-1; perhaps TRBD1 as D (6 bases). The CDR3 length is 12 residues. CDR1 and CDR2 (germline): SGHDT, YYEEEE. The V gene lost 4 bases and the J gene lost 8 bases, with 12 bases spanning the gap. The CDR3, as DNA: TGTGCCAGCAGCCAGGACAGATTCGAAGCTTTCTTT. Its translation is CASSQDRFEAFF.

In its sample, this clone was seen once. The chain is built from TRBV19 and TRBJ2-7, with TRBD2 matching over 9 bases. From germline, CDR1 is LNHDA and CDR2 SQIVND (reference sequence). This CDR3 is 15 amino acids long. Trimming cost V 6 bases and J 0 bases; bases outside gene matches: 6. CDR3 protein: CASRKAGGVSYEQYF. The CDR3 DNA is TGTGCCAGTAGGAAAGCGGGGGGCGTCTCCTACGAGCAGTACTTC.

This sequence joins TRBV7-9 and TRBJ1-4; TRBD1 aligns across 9 bases. J was trimmed by 6 bases and V by 1 base; bases with no gene match: 6. The CDR3 runs to 16 residues. Germline V CDR1 and CDR2: SEHNR, FQNEAQ (reference sequence). The CDR3 coding sequence is TGTGCCAGCAGCTTAGGGGGACAGGGTCCGGATGAAAAACTGTTTTTT. Protein sequence: CASSLGGQGPDEKLFF.

The rearrangement joins TRBV7-8 to TRBJ1-5, with D tentatively TRBD1 (6 bases). Germline CDR1 reads SGHVS; CDR2 reads FQNEAQ. This CDR3 has 13 residues. With 3 bases removed from V and 9 bases from J, the gap between germline ends came to 12 bases. CDR3 sequence reads: CASSLGAVSPQHF. In DNA, the CDR3 is TGTGCCAGCAGCTTGGGGGCCGTATCGCCCCAGCATTTT. Supplemented by reference TRBV7-8 and TRBJ1-5, the full variable domain reads GAGVSQSPRYKVAKRGQDVALRCDPISGHVSLFWYQQALGQGPEFLTYFQNEAQLDKSGLPSDRFFAERPEGSVSTLKIQRTQQEDSAVYLCASSLGAVSPQHFGDGTRLSIL.

The V and J genes are TRBV4-1 and TRBJ2-7, with TRBD2 identical over 9 bases. V lost 0 bases and J lost 3; bases outside the gene matches: 9. The germline V gene encodes CDR1 MGHRA and CDR2 YSYEKL. The CDR3 contains 17 residues. The DNA of the CDR3 is TGCGCCAGCAGCCAAGATCGGAAAGCGGGGGGTCACTACGAGCAGTACTTC. It is translated as CASSQDRKAGGHYEQYF.

This clone was seen a handful of times. The chain couples TRBV18 to TRBJ1-1, with D unresolved. The CDR3 is 14 residues long. V dropped 3 bases and J dropped 1 base, with 9 bases sitting between them. Germline V lookup: CDR1 KGHSH, CDR2 LQKENI. CDR3 DNA: TGTGCCAGCTCACCCCATCCCCAGAACACTGAAGCTTTCTTT. Amino acids: CASSPHPQNTEAFF.

The genes are TRBV7-2 and TRBJ1-5; D is ambiguous. Germline V gene lookup returns CDR1 SGHTA and CDR2 FQGNSA. The CDR3 length is 13 residues. The germline V and J ends were trimmed by 1 base and 7 bases, with 8 bases remaining between them. The CDR3 region has the DNA TGTGCCAGCAGCTTAGACACAGCACAGCCCCAGCATTTT. Protein product: CASSLDTAQPQHF.

The rearrangement joins TRBV19 to TRBJ2-7, with a possible D match to TRBD2 (6 bases). In germline, CDR1 is LNHDA, CDR2 SQIVND (reference sequence). CDR3 length: 15 residues. Trimming left V 8 bases short and J 3 bases short, with 20 bases between. CDR3 residues: CASRVTSYQIYEQYF. As DNA, the CDR3 is TGTGCCAGTCGGGTCACTAGCTATCAGATCTACGAGCAGTACTTC.

J is TRBJ2-2 and V is TRBV4-1; D remains ambiguous. Trimming removed 5 bases at V and 0 bases at J, with 7 bases between. This CDR3 has 14 residues. Germline V lookup: CDR1 MGHRA, CDR2 YSYEKL. CDR3 nucleotide sequence: TGCGCCAGCAGCATAGACTCGAACACCGGGGAGCTGTTTTTT. This translates into CASSIDSNTGELFF.

The chain joins TRBV19 to TRBJ1-1; D is undetermined. The CDR3 runs 12 residues. The germline V gene encodes CDR1 LNHDA and CDR2 SQIVND (reference sequence). V lost 3 bases, J lost 4 bases, and 6 bases lay in between. The CDR3 DNA reads TGTGCCAGTAGTATGGAGCCCACTGAAGCTTTCTTT. Translated: CASSMEPTEAFF.

Here the CDR3 reads CASSPGQGAYYGYTF. The DNA of the CDR3 is TGTGCCAGCAGCCCGGGACAGGGGGCATACTATGGCTACACCTTC. The chain links TRBV4-2 to TRBJ1-2, with 12 bases that match TRBD1. CDR3 length equals 15 residues. Looked up from germline, CDR1 is LGHNA and CDR2 is YNFKEQ. V gave up 4 bases and J gave up 3 bases; unmatched junction bases: 3.

V and J are TRBV7-2 and TRBJ2-5; D remains ambiguous. This CDR3 contains 13 residues. Per the germline V gene, CDR1 is SGHTA and CDR2 is FQGNSA. The germline V and J ends were trimmed by 2 bases and 5 bases, with 9 bases remaining between them. CDR3 coding DNA: TGTGCCAGCAGCTTAATGAATGAGGAGACCCAGTACTTC. Protein sequence: CASSLMNEETQYF.

V and J are TRBV20-1 and TRBJ2-6; no definite D call. The CDR3 runs to 13 residues. Germline lookup yields CDR1 DFQATT and CDR2 SNEGSKA (reference sequence). V shed 3 bases and J shed 2 bases, with 5 bases lying between them. The DNA for the CDR3 is TGCAGTGCTAGTTCTGCTGGGGCCAACGTCCTGACTTTC. Translation gives CSASSAGANVLTF.

V gene TRBV4-2 combines with J gene TRBJ2-7, with TRBD2 matching 10 bases. This CDR3 is built from 19 residues. V dropped 4 bases and J dropped 3; count of bases not matched to a gene: 18. Germline V gene data show CDR1 as LGHNA and CDR2 as YNFKEQ. Written as DNA, the CDR3 is TGTGCCAGCAGCCCAGAAAACCCCCTTTCGACTAGCGGGCGCTACGAGCAGTACTTC. Translation gives CASSPENPLSTSGRYEQYF.

The rearrangement uses TRBV7-2 and TRBJ1-3; no clear D. Germline V CDR1 and CDR2: SGHTA, FQGNSA. V was trimmed by 2 bases and J by 2 bases, leaving 13 bases between them. CDR3 length: 16 amino acids. The CDR3 nucleotides read TGTGCCAGCAGCTTACCCGGGTCCTCTCCTGGAAACACCATATATTTT. This sequence encodes CASSLPGSSPGNTIYF.

V usage is TRBV7-2 and J usage is TRBJ2-3; TRBD2 matches 11 bases. Germline V gene lookup returns CDR1 SGHTA and CDR2 FQGNSA. V lost 0 bases, J lost 10 bases, and 6 bases stayed unmatched. The length of the CDR3 is 15 residues. The CDR3 loop reads CASSLASVAGGPQYF. The CDR3 region has the DNA TGTGCCAGCAGCTTAGCGTCGGTAGCGGGGGGGCCGCAGTATTTT. Combining the CDR3 with reference TRBV7-2 and TRBJ2-3 gives the whole variable domain GAGVSQSPSNKVTEKGKDVELRCDPISGHTALYWYRQSLGQGLEFLIYFQGNSAPDKSGLPSDRFSAERTGGSVSTLTIQRTQQEDSAVYLCASSLASVAGGPQYFGPGTRLTVL.

The rearrangement links TRBV11-3 to TRBJ1-1; the D is unclear. This CDR3 is 12 amino acids long. V was pared by 7 bases and J by 8 bases, with 14 bases between. CDR1 is SGHNT, CDR2 YENEEA, per germline. CDR3 sequence reads: CASMGLRPEAFF. The CDR3 region has the DNA TGTGCCAGCATGGGCCTCCGACCGGAAGCTTTCTTT.

This clone is a singleton in its sample. The chain employs TRBV6-5 and TRBJ1-4; possibly TRBD1 for D (6 bases). The CDR3 runs 15 residues. The V and J ends lost 2 bases and 3 bases respectively, with 10 bases between them. Germline V gene data show CDR1 as MNHEY and CDR2 as SVGAGI. In nucleotides, the CDR3 is TGTGCCAGCAGTTACCGGACAGTTGCTAATGAAAAACTGTTTTTT. Encoded protein: CASSYRTVANEKLFF.

The chain combines TRBV25-1 with TRBJ2-3; D gene unclear. Trimming stripped 4 bases from V and 6 bases from J, with 8 bases between. The V gene's germline CDR1 is MGHDK and CDR2 SYGVNS. CDR3 length: 12 residues. The CDR3 sequence is CASSAVPDTQYF. CDR3 bases: TGTGCCAGCAGTGCCGTCCCGGATACGCAGTATTTT.

The chain recombines TRBV7-9 with TRBJ2-1; 8 bases match TRBD2. CDR1 SEHNR and CDR2 FQNEAQ come from the germline V gene (reference sequence). This CDR3 contains 16 residues. The V and J ends lost 5 bases and 2 bases, in that order; junction bases with no gene match: 8. The CDR3 reads CASSRGGLGTYNEQFF. CDR3 in DNA: TGTGCCAGCAGCCGGGGGGGCCTTGGGACCTACAATGAGCAGTTCTTC.